This TCR beta chain appears in the sequencing data of a study of Ad26.COV2.S vaccination and SARS-CoV-2 variants. The CDR3 totals 10 residues. Trimming took 7 bases from V and 8 from J, leaving 8 bases between them. Germline assignment: CDR1 SNHLY and CDR2 FYNNEI. Data came from immunoSEQ multiplex PCR; TCRdb stores just in-frame clones and leaves some out. The sample gives approximately 340,000 clones, about 90% of which show up once; 3% to 5% is in the top ten. The chain links TRBV2 to TRBJ1-2; D unresolved. The sample here was peripheral blood, taken after recovery from COVID-19. This receptor was taken from a human donor who had recovered from COVID-19. CDR3: CASKLGGYTF. Written as DNA, the CDR3 is TGTGCCAGCAAGTTGGGGGGCTACACCTTC.